The 3 T cell receptor beta chains listed next were all sequenced from one sample in a study of blood T cells in healthy people across ages. For the second PCR, which ran for about 7 to 11 cycles, a sample-barcoded 5' primer and a J-beta primer mix were used. TCRdb re-called the 5' RACE reads with MiXCR, one entry per CDR3 protein. The sample includes over 1,500,000 distinct CDR3 sequences, just under 50% of them seen just once. Sequenced material: blood. The receptors stem from a woman aged 40 to 50 in good health.

This clonotype has ten or more counts. The chain combines TRBV7-9 with TRBJ2-1; 12 bases fit TRBD2. The CDR3 has 16 amino acids. CDR1 is SEHNR and CDR2 is FQNEAQ in the germline V gene (reference sequence). With 5 bases clipped from V and 4 bases from J, the junction kept 6 bases outside the gene matches. CDR3 amino acids: CASSQPTSGGYNEQFF. The CDR3, as DNA: TGTGCCAGCAGCCAACCTACTAGCGGGGGGTACAATGAGCAGTTCTTC.

This clonotype was picked up a small number of times. V and J are TRBV7-3 and TRBJ2-3; 13 nucleotides match TRBD2. The junction had 7 bases not matched to a gene; V was cut back by 2 bases and J by 2 bases. The CDR3 spans 18 residues. Looked up from germline, CDR1 is SGHTA and CDR2 is FQGTGA. The chain's CDR3 is CASSLLGTSGANTDTQYF. DNA for the CDR3: TGTGCCAGCAGCTTATTGGGGACTAGCGGGGCGAACACAGATACGCAGTATTTT.

The table lists this clonotype with many counts. The chain employs TRBV27 and TRBJ1-2, with 9 bases fitting TRBD1. The length of the CDR3 is 13 residues. V dropped 5 bases and J dropped 6; count of bases not matched to a gene: 4. In germline, CDR1 is MNHEY, CDR2 SMNVEV (reference sequence). The CDR3 is CASSPGQGNGYTF. CDR3 bases: TGTGCCAGCAGTCCTGGACAGGGGAATGGCTACACCTTC.